One and the same sample provided the 8 T cell receptor beta chains below, sequenced in a study of glioma-infiltrating T cells after dendritic cell vaccination. Time point reported: after dendritic cell vaccination, including at tumor progression/relapse. Libraries were prepared by immunoSEQ multiplex PCR; TCRdb keeps only in-frame clonotypes and omits some of them. The table shows approximately 46,000 clones, with around 91% occurring only once. Sequencing used blood, obtained after dendritic cell vaccination. The receptors originated from a human donor with glioblastoma.

The chain combines TRBV29-1 with TRBJ2-7; D remains unclear. The germline V gene has CDR1 SQVTM and CDR2 ANQGSEA. The CDR3 runs 14 residues. With 5 bases removed from V and 0 bases from J, the gap between germline ends came to 14 bases. The CDR3 DNA sequence: TGCAGCGTTCTCCTACCGACAAACTCCTACGAGCAGTACTTC. The encoded protein is CSVLLPTNSYEQYF.

This sequence joins TRBV28 and TRBJ1-2; D is unresolved. There are 15 residues in the CDR3. Trimming took off 8 bases at V and 0 bases at J, with 16 bases between the two ends. Per the germline V gene, CDR1 is MDHEN and CDR2 is SYDVKM. CDR3 nucleotides: TGTGCCAGCTCTACGTTCCCTCGGGCTAACTATGGCTACACCTTC. Translating gives CASSTFPRANYGYTF.

The chain carries TRBV27 and TRBJ2-1, with TRBD2 matching over 9 bases. The CDR3 contains 13 residues. The V and J ends lost 5 bases and 9 bases, in that order; junction bases with no gene match: 5. Germline V lookup: CDR1 MNHEY, CDR2 SMNVEV (reference sequence). The chain's CDR3 is CASSRTSVGEQFF. Here the CDR3 DNA reads TGTGCCAGCAGTCGGACTAGCGTGGGTGAGCAGTTCTTC.

The rearrangement links TRBV2 to TRBJ2-1; TRBD1 is a possible D gene (6 bases). The CDR3 has 15 residues. Germline V gives CDR1 SNHLY, CDR2 FYNNEI. V was cut by 2 bases and J by 7 bases, with 15 bases left in between. DNA of the CDR3: TGTGCCAGCAGTGAAAATGTGGGCAGGGGAAATGAGCAGTTCTTC. It yields the protein CASSENVGRGNEQFF.

Concerning this clone itself: The junction and the germline gene differ at one end; a read error may be behind it. This chain links TRBV7-2 with TRBJ2-2; 11 bases fit TRBD2. Germline assignment: CDR1 SGHTA and CDR2 FQGNSA. The CDR3 consists of 16 residues. The CDR3 nucleotides read TGTGCCAGCAGACACCCTAGCGGGAGGAACGCCGGGGAGCTGTTTTTT. Its protein product is CASRHPSGRNAGELFF.

The rearrangement joins TRBV5-5 to TRBJ1-1; 9 positions agree with TRBD1. Germline V gene lookup returns CDR1 SGHKS and CDR2 YYEKEE (reference sequence). The CDR3 is 17 residues long. The V and J ends lost 4 bases and 1 base, in that order; junction bases with no gene match: 11. The CDR3 sequence is CASSPGQGSSKNTEAFF. The CDR3 region has the DNA TGTGCCAGCAGCCCGGGACAGGGTTCCTCAAAGAACACTGAAGCTTTCTTT.

V and J are TRBV5-5 and TRBJ1-5, with D possibly being TRBD1 (6 bases). The V gene lost 4 bases and the J gene lost 4 bases, with 24 bases spanning the gap. Looked up from germline, CDR1 is SGHKS and CDR2 is YYEKEE (reference sequence). There are 18 residues in the CDR3. The CDR3 DNA is TGTGCCAGCAGCCATGGGGGGGCCAGTTCACATCCAAATCAGCCCCAGCATTTT. Translated, it gives CASSHGGASSHPNQPQHF.

This clone occurred a few times. This chain uses TRBV7-8 with TRBJ1-1; possible D gene TRBD1, 5 bases. The CDR3 spans 14 residues. The germline V gene has CDR1 SGHVS and CDR2 FQNEAQ. V was shortened by 1 base and J by 12 bases, with 18 bases between the two germline ends. This chain's CDR3 is CASSLVRGQGRTFF. The CDR3 bases are TGTGCCAGCAGCTTAGTTCGAGGTCAGGGAAGAACTTTCTTT. Full variable domain (rest looked up from reference TRBV7-8 and TRBJ1-1): GAGVSQSPRYKVAKRGQDVALRCDPISGHVSLFWYQQALGQGPEFLTYFQNEAQLDKSGLPSDRFFAERPEGSVSTLKIQRTQQEDSAVYLCASSLVRGQGRTFFGQGTRLTVV.